This TCR beta chain is drawn from a study of blood T cell repertoires in COVID-19. Germline V lookup: CDR1 LGHNA, CDR2 YSLEER. This CDR3 has 17 amino acids. V gave up 2 bases and J gave up 7 bases; unmatched junction bases: 11. Measured with immunoSEQ multiplex PCR; TCRdb has only the in-frame clones, and not every one. This table holds some 73,000 clones, around 81% found once. The V and J genes are TRBV4-3 and TRBJ2-1; TRBD2 agrees at 10 bases. This receptor was identified in a human donor in a cohort sampled during active COVID-19. Sequencing was done on a sample of peripheral blood. The CDR3 coding sequence is TGCGCCAGCAGCCAATTATCAAGCGGGGGGGGATCGAATGAGCAGTTCTTC. Its protein is CASSQLSSGGGSNEQFF.